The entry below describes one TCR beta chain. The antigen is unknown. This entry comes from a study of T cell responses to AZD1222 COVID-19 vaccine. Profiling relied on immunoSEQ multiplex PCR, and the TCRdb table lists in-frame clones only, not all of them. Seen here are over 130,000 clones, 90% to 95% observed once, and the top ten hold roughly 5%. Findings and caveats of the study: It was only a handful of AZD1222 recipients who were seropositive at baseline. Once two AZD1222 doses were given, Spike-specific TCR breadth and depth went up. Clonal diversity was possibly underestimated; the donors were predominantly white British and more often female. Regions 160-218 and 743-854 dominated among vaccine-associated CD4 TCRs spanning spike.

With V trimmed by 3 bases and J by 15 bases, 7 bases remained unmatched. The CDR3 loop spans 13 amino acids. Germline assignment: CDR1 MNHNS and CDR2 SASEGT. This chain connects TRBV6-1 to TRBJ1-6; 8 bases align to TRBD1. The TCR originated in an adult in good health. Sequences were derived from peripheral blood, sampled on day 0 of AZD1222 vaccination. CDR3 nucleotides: TGTGCCAGCAGTGACGGGACAGGACAACTCCTCCACTTT. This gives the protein CASSDGTGQLLHF.